The text below deals with one T cell receptor beta chain. What antigen it recognizes has not been identified. Base qualities are not at hand, and no much larger clone is one base apart. This sample was included in a study of blood T cell repertoires in COVID-19 (dated by TCRdb to 2019 to 2021). Turning to the overall study: Samples from collaborators originated in the United States, Italy and Spain and spanned both the acute and convalescent phases of COVID-19. Deeply sampled blood TCRbeta repertoires from subjects exposed to, actively infected with, or recovered from COVID-19 were included in the dataset. A de-identified subject ID, COVID-19 status, age in years and sex were almost always included in the sample metadata. The repertoires were released in a freely available public database intended as a resource for research on the immune response to SARS-CoV-2. HLA class I and class II types, where available, came from metadata supplied by the sample provider rather than from assay-based typing. The samples were drawn from two sources: the first 160 participants of the ongoing ImmuneRACE study, and 1,000 to 1,500 subjects contributed by 6 global collaborators. The material from the prospective study consisted of cDNA or gDNA derived from T cells, B-cell-depleted T cells, or PBMCs. Broader findings and caveats from the paper: Clinical and demographic metadata were provided uncurated, with the amount varying by source and participant.

TCRbeta CDR3 regions were amplified from genomic DNA by means of the immunoSEQ Assay, a bias-controlled multiplex PCR. The authors processed their data as follows. Nucleated cell counts per sample were estimated from amplification of reference gene primers within the assay. To quantify the absolute abundance of each unique TCRbeta CDR3 rearrangement, sequence reads were collapsed and filtered. For each sample, productive Simpson clonality was calculated as the square root of Simpson's diversity index over productive rearrangements. TCRdb limited this immuneACCESS table to in-frame rearrangements with V and J called. A share of clones is missing; checked studies link under half to unresolved V genes, and the rest is unexplained. V and J calls and clone size are those listed in that table; D and trimming were worked out from the DNA. The table for this sample lists 200,000 to 300,000 clones; roughly four fifths of them were counted only once. In total, the top ten clones hold approximately 3.5% of the sample.

The collaborating institutions used their own protocols to collect whole blood in K2EDTA tubes. For TCRbeta analysis, collaborators shipped samples as frozen whole blood, isolated PBMCs, or DNA extracted from either of those sample types. The clonotype originates from a woman under 30 with acute or convalescent COVID-19. Material: peripheral blood.

The CDR3 protein sequence reads: CAIGKVAGAIEQYF. The DNA is TGTGCCATCGGAAAAGTAGCGGGAGCAATAGAGCAGTACTTC. Recombination joined TRBV10-3 with TRBJ2-7; 9 central nucleotides agree with TRBD2. The germline V gene supplies CDR1 ENHRY and CDR2 SYGVKD. The CDR3 covers 14 residues, taking in both the cysteine and the phenylalanine. Only the CDR3 region is kept as DNA, spanning 42 bases read in frame from base 1. Unmatched junction bases come to 12, with V trimmed by 8 bases and J by 7 bases.